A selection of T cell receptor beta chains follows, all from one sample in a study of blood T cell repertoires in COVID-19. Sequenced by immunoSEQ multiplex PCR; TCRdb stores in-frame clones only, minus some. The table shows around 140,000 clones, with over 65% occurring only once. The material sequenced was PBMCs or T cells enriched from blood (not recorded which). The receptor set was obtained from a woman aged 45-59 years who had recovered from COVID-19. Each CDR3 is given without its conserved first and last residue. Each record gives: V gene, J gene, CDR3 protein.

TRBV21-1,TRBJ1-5,ASSGQAGGNQPQH
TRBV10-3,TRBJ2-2,AISESPENTGELF
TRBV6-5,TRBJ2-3,ASITTGGTDTQY
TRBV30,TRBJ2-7,AWGQESYEQY
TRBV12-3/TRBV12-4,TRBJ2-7,ASRDRVGEQY
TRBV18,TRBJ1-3,ASSPPGAAGNTIY
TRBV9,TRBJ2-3,ASSVGQGAIGTDTQY
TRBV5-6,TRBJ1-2,ASSLVGQRYYGYT
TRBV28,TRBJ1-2,ATRGQGSFNYGYT
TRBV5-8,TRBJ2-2,ASNLPGQTQTGELF
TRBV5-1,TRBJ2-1,ASSWSGAFEQF
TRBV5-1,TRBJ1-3,ASSLGPGGQGNTIY
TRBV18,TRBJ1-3,ASSTLNALGQGYRNTIY
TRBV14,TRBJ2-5,ASSQGRVRQETQY
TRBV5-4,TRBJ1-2,ASSFRDRGFGYT
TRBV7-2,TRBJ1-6,ASSLYSGSSPLH
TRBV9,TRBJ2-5,ASSAYAGTSKTQY
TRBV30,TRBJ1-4,AWSARQFATNEKLF
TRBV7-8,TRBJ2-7,ASSPSTGGDEQY
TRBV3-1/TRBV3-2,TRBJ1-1,ASSQGGAAF
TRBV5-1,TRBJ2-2,ASSPPGTGATGELF
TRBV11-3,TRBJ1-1,ASSLDGRGGNTEAF
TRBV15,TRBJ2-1,ATRPNRQGSEDEQF
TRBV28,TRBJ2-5,ASRTTQGRETQY
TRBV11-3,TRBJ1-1,ASSAGGPNTEAF
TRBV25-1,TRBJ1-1,ASSGTGESEAF
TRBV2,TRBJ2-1,ASSRRGGDNEQF